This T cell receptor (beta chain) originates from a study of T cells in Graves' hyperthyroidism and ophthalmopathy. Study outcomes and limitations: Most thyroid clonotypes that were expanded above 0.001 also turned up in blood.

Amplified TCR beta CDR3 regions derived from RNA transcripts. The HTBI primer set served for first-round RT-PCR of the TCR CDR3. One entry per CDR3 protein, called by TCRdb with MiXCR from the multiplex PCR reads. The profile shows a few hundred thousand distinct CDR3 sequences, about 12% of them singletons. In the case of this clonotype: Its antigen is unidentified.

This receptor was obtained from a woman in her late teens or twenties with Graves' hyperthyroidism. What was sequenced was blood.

The CDR3 loop is CASTTEGNEKLFF. The CDR3 region has the DNA TGTGCCAGCACCACGGAAGGGAATGAAAAACTGTTTTTT. V is TRBV28 and J is TRBJ1-4; D is ambiguous. Trimming pared 7 bases from V and 5 bases from J, leaving 11 bases between. The CDR3 spans 13 residues. The germline V gene encodes CDR1 MDHEN and CDR2 SYDVKM.